This entry describes one TCR beta chain. The sample is drawn from a study of OX40 agonist ivuxolimab in advanced cancers. On the study more broadly: Patients received the agonistic anti-OX40 (CD134) antibody ivuxolimab. With a range of roughly 20 to 80, age averaged about 58 years, and nearly 85% were male. A history of anti-PD-1, anti-PD-L1 or anti-CTLA-4 therapy was acceptable, and approximately 40% had some.

CDR3 length: 16 amino acids. Trimming removed 6 bases at V and 2 bases at J, with 19 bases between. Germline values: CDR1 PRHDT, CDR2 FYEKMQ (reference sequence). The data were produced by immunoSEQ multiplex PCR, yet TCRdb's version contains in-frame clones alone and is incomplete. The sample carries tens of thousands of clones, roughly 84% recorded once. This chain uses TRBV13 with TRBJ1-1; TRBD1 is a possible D gene (6 bases). This TCR was recovered from an adult with an advanced solid tumor such as melanoma, head and neck, liver or kidney cancer. The sequencing here drew on CD4+ or CD8+ T cells sorted from blood, taken in a trial of the OX40 agonist ivuxolimab. Here the CDR3 DNA reads TGTGCCAGCAGGTTATGGGTCGGGGGGGCTAACACTGAAGCTTTCTTT. It is translated as CASRLWVGGANTEAFF. Full variable domain (missing parts from reference TRBV13 and TRBJ1-1): AAGVIQSPRHLIKEKRETATLKCYPIPRHDTVYWYQQGPGQDPQFLISFYEKMQSDKGSIPDRFSAQQFSDYHSELNMSSLELGDSALYFCASRLWVGGANTEAFFGQGTRLTVV.